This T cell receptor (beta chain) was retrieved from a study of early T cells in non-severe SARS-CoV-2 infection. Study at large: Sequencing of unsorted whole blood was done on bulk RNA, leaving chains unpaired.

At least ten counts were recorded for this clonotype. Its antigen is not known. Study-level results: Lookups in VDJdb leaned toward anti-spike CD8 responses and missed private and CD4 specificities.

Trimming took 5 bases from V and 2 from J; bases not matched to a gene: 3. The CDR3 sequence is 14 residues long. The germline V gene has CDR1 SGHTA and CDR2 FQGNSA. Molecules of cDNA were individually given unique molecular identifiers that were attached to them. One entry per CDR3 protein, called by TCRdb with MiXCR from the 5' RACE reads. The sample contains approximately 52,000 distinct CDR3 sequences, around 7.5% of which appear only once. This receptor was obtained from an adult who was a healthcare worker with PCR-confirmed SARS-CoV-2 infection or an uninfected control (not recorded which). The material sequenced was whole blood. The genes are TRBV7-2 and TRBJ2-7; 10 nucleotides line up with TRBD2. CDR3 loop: CASSEAGGPYEQYF. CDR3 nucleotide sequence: TGTGCCAGCAGCGAAGCGGGAGGGCCCTACGAGCAGTACTTC.